This T cell receptor (beta chain) was sequenced during a study of blood T cell repertoires in COVID-19. Study context: There were acute and convalescent COVID-19 samples, and they came from the United States, Italy and Spain. Sample material is recorded as cDNA or gDNA derived from T cells, B-cell-depleted T cells, or PBMCs.

Under the authors' procedure: The assay estimated nucleated cells by amplifying reference gene primers. The method was immunoSEQ multiplex PCR; TCRdb's version includes in-frame clones alone and lacks a portion of them. The DNA was the basis for D and trimming; V, J and clone size are from that table. The sample holds 150,000 to 200,000 clones; around 80% are singletons and the top ten take around 7%. The CDR3 consists of 16 residues. V was shortened by 4 bases and J by 1 base, with 14 bases between the two germline ends. CDR1 SGHVS and CDR2 FQNEAQ come from the germline V gene. This TCR was sampled from a man in his 70s with active or convalescent COVID-19. The chain combines TRBV7-8 with TRBJ1-3; tentatively, D is TRBD1 (5 bases). The source material was peripheral blood. CDR3 sequence reads: CASSSDRPFSGNTIYF. DNA for the CDR3: TGTGCCAGCAGCTCTGACAGACCATTTTCTGGAAACACCATATATTTT.